The subject of this entry is one T cell receptor beta chain. Its antigen is undetermined. The sample belongs to a study of OX40 agonist ivuxolimab in advanced cancers. General observations from the study: Within 6 weeks, CD4+ and CD8+ blood T cells expanded clonally at 0.1 to 3.0 mg/kg. A proportion of nonresponders additionally exhibited low normalized T-cell clonal expansion. There were, on average, more expanded clones in CD8+ T cells than in CD4+.

This CDR3 is built from 15 residues. Trimming left V 3 bases short and J 5 bases short, with 17 bases between. Germline V gives CDR1 SGHVS, CDR2 FNYEAQ. If patients had autoimmune disease history or systemic immunosuppression, they were excluded. The method was immunoSEQ multiplex PCR; TCRdb's version includes in-frame clones alone and lacks a portion of them. The sample consists of more than 70,000 clones, about 92% of them appearing once. The sample here was CD4+ or CD8+ T cells sorted from blood, taken in a trial of the OX40 agonist ivuxolimab. The chain links TRBV7-6 to TRBJ2-7; a possible D gene is TRBD2 (7 bases). This TCR derives from an adult with an advanced solid tumor such as melanoma, head and neck, liver or kidney cancer. The CDR3 sequence is CASSLDWGGGDEQYF. The CDR3 DNA is TGTGCCAGCAGCTTGGATTGGGGCGGGGGCGACGAGCAGTACTTC.